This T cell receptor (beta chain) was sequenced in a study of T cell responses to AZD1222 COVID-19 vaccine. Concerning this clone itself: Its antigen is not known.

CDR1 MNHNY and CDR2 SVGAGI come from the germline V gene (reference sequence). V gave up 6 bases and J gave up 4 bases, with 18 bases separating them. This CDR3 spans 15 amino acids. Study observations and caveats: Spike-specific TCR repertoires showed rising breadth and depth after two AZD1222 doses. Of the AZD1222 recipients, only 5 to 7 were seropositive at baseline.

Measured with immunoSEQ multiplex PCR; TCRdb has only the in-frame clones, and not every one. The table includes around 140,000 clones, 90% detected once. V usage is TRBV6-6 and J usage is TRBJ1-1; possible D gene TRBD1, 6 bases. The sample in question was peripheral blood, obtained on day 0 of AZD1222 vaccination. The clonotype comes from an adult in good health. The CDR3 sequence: CASRKRQAIPTEAFF. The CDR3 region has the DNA TGTGCCAGCAGGAAACGACAGGCCATTCCCACTGAAGCTTTCTTT.